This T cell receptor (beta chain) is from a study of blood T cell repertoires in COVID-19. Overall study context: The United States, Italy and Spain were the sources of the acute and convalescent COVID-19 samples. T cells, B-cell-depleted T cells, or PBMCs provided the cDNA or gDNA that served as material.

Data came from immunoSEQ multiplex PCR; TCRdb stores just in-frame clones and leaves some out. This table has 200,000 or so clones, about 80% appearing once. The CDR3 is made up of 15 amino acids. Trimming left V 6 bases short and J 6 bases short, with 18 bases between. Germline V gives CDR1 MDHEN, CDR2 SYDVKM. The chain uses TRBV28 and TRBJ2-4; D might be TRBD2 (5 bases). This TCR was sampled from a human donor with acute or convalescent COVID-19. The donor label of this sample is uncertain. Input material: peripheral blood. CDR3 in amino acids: CASSEGTGFLNIQYF. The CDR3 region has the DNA TGTGCCAGCAGCGAAGGCACGGGGTTCCTAAACATTCAGTACTTC.